This TCR beta chain was retrieved from a study of cytomegalovirus exposure and HLA in healthy donors. Study summary: When 398 donors were genotyped, roughly 82% of them were found to fall in the Caucasian-associated ancestry cluster. Study-level results: HLA alleles showed associations with 15,000 to 20,000 TCR beta sequences in a later analysis, at a 0.05 false discovery rate. Several V segments, TRBV6-2 and TRBV6-3 among them, could not be told apart and were dropped.

CDR1 and CDR2 (germline): LGHNA, YSLEER. Germline trimming cut 1 base from V and 7 bases from J; bases unmatched to any gene: 10. The CDR3 spans 17 residues. It was with 60 Vbeta and 13 Jbeta primers that the PCR ran. Repertoires were generated with immunoSEQ multiplex PCR, while TCRdb's copy carries only in-frame clones and drops some. Among approximately 200,000 clones listed, approximately 81% were seen once. This clone has a single count. Its antigen is undetermined. This TCR derives from a human donor in good health. The chain employs TRBV4-3 and TRBJ2-2; 9 nucleotides line up with TRBD2. The sample taken for sequencing was PBMCs. The CDR3 sequence: CASSQAPGLARIGELFF. The CDR3 DNA is TGCGCCAGCAGCCAAGCACCGGGACTAGCTAGGATCGGGGAGCTGTTTTTT.